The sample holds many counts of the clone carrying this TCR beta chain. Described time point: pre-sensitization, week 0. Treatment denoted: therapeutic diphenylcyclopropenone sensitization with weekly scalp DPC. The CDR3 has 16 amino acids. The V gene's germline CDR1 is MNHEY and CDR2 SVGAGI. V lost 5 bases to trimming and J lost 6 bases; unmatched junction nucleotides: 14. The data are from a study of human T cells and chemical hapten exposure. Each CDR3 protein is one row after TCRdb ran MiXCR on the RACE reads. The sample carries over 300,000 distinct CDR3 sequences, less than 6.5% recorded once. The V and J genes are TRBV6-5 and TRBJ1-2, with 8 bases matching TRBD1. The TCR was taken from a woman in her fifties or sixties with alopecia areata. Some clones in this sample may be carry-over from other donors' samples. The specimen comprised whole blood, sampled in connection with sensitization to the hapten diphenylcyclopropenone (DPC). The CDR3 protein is CASSRLTGVLLDGYTF. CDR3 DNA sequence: TGTGCCAGCAGTCGCCTGACAGGGGTTCTCTTAGATGGCTACACCTTC.